The TCR beta chain described here comes from a study of cytomegalovirus exposure and HLA in healthy donors. Study-wide findings and caveats: A previous analysis found most TCR beta V segments productive roughly 90% or roughly 30% of the time.

The PCR made use of 60 Vbeta and 13 Jbeta primers. The table came from immunoSEQ multiplex PCR; TCRdb's copy has only in-frame clones and leaves some out. The table lists about 95,000 clones, 60% to 85% of them singletons. On this clone itself: What it binds is not known.

Losses at the gene ends were 1 base for V and 2 bases for J; bases not matched to a gene: 5. This CDR3 has 19 amino acids. Germline lookup yields CDR1 LGHNA and CDR2 YNFKEQ. The chain links TRBV4-2 to TRBJ2-2, with 15 bases aligning to TRBD2. The specimen sequenced was PBMCs. This TCR was recovered from a man aged 25-45 years in good health and CMV-seropositive. The CDR3 loop is CASSQVMGLAGGNTGELFF. CDR3 nucleotides: TGTGCCAGCAGCCAAGTTATGGGACTAGCGGGAGGAAACACCGGGGAGCTGTTTTTT.